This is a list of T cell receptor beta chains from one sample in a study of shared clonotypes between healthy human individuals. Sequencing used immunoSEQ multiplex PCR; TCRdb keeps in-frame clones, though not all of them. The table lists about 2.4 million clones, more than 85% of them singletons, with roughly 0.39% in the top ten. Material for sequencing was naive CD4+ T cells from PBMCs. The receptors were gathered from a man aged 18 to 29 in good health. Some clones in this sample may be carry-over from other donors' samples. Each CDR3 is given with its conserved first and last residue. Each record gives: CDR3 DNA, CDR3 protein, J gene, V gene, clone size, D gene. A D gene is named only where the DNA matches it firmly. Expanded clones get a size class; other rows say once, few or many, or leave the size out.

TGCGCCAGCAGCTATGGACAGGATAACTATGGCTACACCTTC | CASSYGQDNYGYTF | TRBJ1-2 | TRBV5-1 | - | TRBD1
TGTGCCAGCACCCAGGGTGAAAAACTGTTTTTT | CASTQGEKLFF | TRBJ1-4 | TRBV28 | - | -
TGTGCCGACGCGGGCCGGACCTGGACAGACCTCTATGGCTACACCTTC | CADAGRTWTDLYGYTF | TRBJ1-2 | TRBV6-6 | - | -
TGTGCCAGCAGCTTAGGGCCGGAGGCAGATACGCAGTATTTT | CASSLGPEADTQYF | TRBJ2-3 | TRBV11-3 | - | -
TGTGCCAGCAGTTACGGCGGGAGGAGTACCGGGGAGCTGTTTTTT | CASSYGGRSTGELFF | TRBJ2-2 | TRBV6-5 | - | TRBD2
TGTGCCAGCAGTGAGACAGGGGGCGCGGACTATGGCTACACCTTC | CASSETGGADYGYTF | TRBJ1-2 | TRBV28 | - | TRBD1
TGCAGCGCTCACGGTATCTCTCCCTTCAATGAGCAGTTCTTC | CSAHGISPFNEQFF | TRBJ2-1 | TRBV29-1 | - | -
TGTGCCAGCAGCGTTGCCCCGGGACTCCAATCAGAGACCCAGTACTTC | CASSVAPGLQSETQYF | TRBJ2-5 | TRBV9 | once | -
TGTGCCAGCAGCCAAGACAGCCTCTATGGCTACACCTTC | CASSQDSLYGYTF | TRBJ1-2 | TRBV14 | - | -
TGTGCCAGCAGCTTCACCCCCACAGATACGCAGTATTTT | CASSFTPTDTQYF | TRBJ2-3 | TRBV7-3 | - | -
TGTGCCAGCAGCGCCCACACGGGGCAGTCCTACGAGCAGTACTTC | CASSAHTGQSYEQYF | TRBJ2-7 | TRBV9 | - | -
TGCGCCAGCAGCTTGGGAACAGGGAACGCCTACGAGCAGTACTTC | CASSLGTGNAYEQYF | TRBJ2-7 | TRBV5-1 | - | -
TGTGCCAGCAGCTTAGTCTCAGGGGAGGGTCAGCCCCAGCATTTT | CASSLVSGEGQPQHF | TRBJ1-5 | TRBV11-2 | - | -
TGTGCCAGCAGCCTGCCGCCCCCAAGGACGGGCTACACCTTC | CASSLPPPRTGYTF | TRBJ1-2 | TRBV5-5 | - | -
TGTGCCAGCAGTTCAATACCGGGACTAGCGGGAGCCAACTACAATGAGCAGTTCTTC | CASSSIPGLAGANYNEQFF | TRBJ2-1 | TRBV28 | - | TRBD2
TGTGCCAGCAGTTTGAGGGAAGCGGGAAAAGAGACCCAGTACTTC | CASSLREAGKETQYF | TRBJ2-5 | TRBV27 | - | TRBD2
TGTGCCAGCCGTTCCTCAGTGGGGGAGTCCTACAATGAGCAGTTCTTC | CASRSSVGESYNEQFF | TRBJ2-1 | TRBV7-9 | - | -